This T cell receptor beta chain was identified in a study of shared clonotypes between healthy human individuals. Germline CDR1 and CDR2: MNHNS and SASEGT. J lost 2 bases, V lost 4 bases, and 5 bases had no gene match. CDR3 length: 15 residues. In this sample, this clone turned up once. Genomic DNA of every subset was divided equally among multiple immunoSEQ plates. Profiled with immunoSEQ multiplex PCR; TCRdb holds only in-frame clones, not every one. The sample holds more than 400,000 clones; 90% to 96% are singletons and the top ten take about 0.064%. This TCR came from a woman under 40 in good health. Sample: naive CD4+ T cells sorted from blood. Regarding subset: CD45RA+ positively selected. The rearrangement uses TRBV6-1 and TRBJ1-3; 7 bases map to TRBD1. CDR3 in amino acids: CASSVGTETGNTIYF. The CDR3 DNA reads as TGTGCCAGCAGTGTAGGGACAGAAACTGGAAACACCATATATTTT.